One sample yielded the 27 T cell receptor beta chains listed below, sequenced in a study of OX40 agonist ivuxolimab in advanced cancers. Some clones are missing from TCRdb's copy, which holds only in-frame ones; the method was immunoSEQ multiplex PCR. The sample records around 150,000 clones, 85% to 95% being singletons. This sample comprised CD4+ or CD8+ T cells sorted from blood, obtained in a trial of the OX40 agonist ivuxolimab. These receptors were taken from an adult with an advanced solid tumor such as melanoma, head and neck, liver or kidney cancer.

The chain employs TRBV7-3 and TRBJ2-1; D is uncertain. Trimming removed 1 base at V and 6 bases at J, with 19 bases between. Germline-derived CDR1 and CDR2 are SGHTA and FQGTGA. CDR3 size: 17 residues. The CDR3 DNA is TGTGCCAGCAGCTTAAGTCCTTGGCCCTCTCTCTCCAATGAGCAGTTCTTC. Amino acid sequence: CASSLSPWPSLSNEQFF.

The chain uses TRBV18 and TRBJ2-7, with TRBD1 matching 7 bases. This CDR3 region has 15 residues. Germline values: CDR1 KGHSH, CDR2 LQKENI. The V segment lost 0 bases and the J segment 3 bases; nucleotides outside the gene matches: 5. CDR3 loop: CASSPPAGGIYEQYF. In nucleotides, the CDR3 is TGTGCCAGCTCACCACCGGCAGGGGGAATCTACGAGCAGTACTTC.

In DNA, the CDR3 is TGTGCCAGCAGCTTGGGGGGGCTTAGAGATACGCAGTATTTT. The encoded protein is CASSLGGLRDTQYF. This sequence joins TRBV7-7 and TRBJ2-3; possibly TRBD2 for D (7 bases). Germline V lookup: CDR1 SSHAT, CDR2 FNYEAQ (reference sequence). The CDR3 runs 14 residues. The V and J ends lost 3 bases and 5 bases respectively, with 12 bases between them.

This sequence joins TRBV4-3 and TRBJ1-4; the D is unclear. The V gene's germline CDR1 is LGHNA and CDR2 YSLEER. V was pared by 0 bases and J by 4 bases, with 18 bases between. This CDR3 has 18 residues. CDR3 region: CASSQDPHLTAGNEKLFF. The CDR3 DNA follows: TGCGCCAGCAGCCAAGATCCTCACTTGACCGCCGGTAATGAAAAACTGTTTTTT.

The chain employs TRBV27 and TRBJ2-4; 8 bases agree with TRBD1. The length of the CDR3 is 17 residues. In germline, CDR1 is MNHEY, CDR2 SMNVEV (reference sequence). Unmatched junction bases numbered 6, after V lost 2 bases and J lost 0 bases. CDR3 in amino acids: CASSLLGQGAAKNIQYF. DNA of the CDR3: TGTGCCAGCAGTTTACTCGGCCAGGGGGCAGCCAAAAACATTCAGTACTTC.

Only one count was recorded for this clone. The chain is built from TRBV28 and TRBJ2-3, with 10 bases that match TRBD1. CDR1 and CDR2 from the germline V gene are MDHEN and SYDVKM. CDR3 length: 15 amino acids. J gave up 3 bases and V 3 bases, and 3 bases lay outside the gene matches. CDR3 amino acids: CASSFGGQGTDTQYF. The CDR3 nucleotides are TGTGCCAGCAGTTTCGGGGGACAGGGGACAGATACGCAGTATTTT.

The chain carries TRBV2 and TRBJ1-3; possible D gene TRBD1, 6 bases. V lost 6 bases to trimming and J lost 7 bases, with 13 bases between them. CDR1 is SNHLY and CDR2 is FYNNEI in the germline V gene. The CDR3 length is 13 residues. Here the CDR3 DNA reads TGTGCCAGCAGCGCAGGGACATCGAACACCATATATTTT. Translating it yields CASSAGTSNTIYF.

This chain uses TRBV5-1 with TRBJ2-3, with D perhaps given as TRBD1 or TRBD2 (5 bases each). V dropped 2 bases and J dropped 3 bases, with 10 bases sitting between them. Germline loops: CDR1 SGHRS, CDR2 YFSETQ. This CDR3 comprises 14 residues. Here the CDR3 reads CASSFGALTDTQYF. CDR3 DNA: TGCGCCAGCAGCTTCGGGGCCTTGACAGATACGCAGTATTTT.

This sequence joins TRBV6-6 and TRBJ2-5; D perhaps matches TRBD2 (5 bases). Germline V gives CDR1 MNHNY, CDR2 SVGAGI (reference sequence). This CDR3 spans 14 amino acids. Trimming stripped 0 bases from V and 1 base from J, with 6 bases between. CDR3 DNA: TGTGCCAGCAGTTACTCGGCGGGCCAAGAGACCCAGTACTTC. This gives the protein CASSYSAGQETQYF.

This chain connects TRBV18 to TRBJ2-3, with D unclear. This CDR3 comprises 13 residues. V lost 2 bases and J lost 6, with 9 bases in between. Germline CDR1 is KGHSH and CDR2 is LQKENI. The CDR3 protein is CASSPGEGDTQYF. The CDR3 nucleotides are TGTGCCAGCTCACCAGGGGAAGGGGATACGCAGTATTTT.

V and J are TRBV4-1 and TRBJ1-5, with D possibly matching TRBD1 (5 bases). This CDR3 is 14 amino acids long. Germline-derived CDR1 and CDR2 are MGHRA and YSYEKL. Trimming left V 0 bases short and J 9 bases short, with 12 bases between. The CDR3: CASSQEGGLGPQHF. CDR3 DNA: TGCGCCAGCAGCCAAGAGGGGGGTTTAGGGCCCCAGCATTTT.

The gene calls are TRBV27 and TRBJ2-5; D tentatively reads TRBD1 or TRBD2 (5 bases each). This CDR3 has 14 amino acids. Trimming left V 5 bases short and J 5 bases short, with 15 bases between. Germline V lookup: CDR1 MNHEY, CDR2 SMNVEV (reference sequence). The CDR3 sequence is CASSGAGRGETQYF. CDR3 in DNA: TGTGCCAGCAGTGGTGCAGGGCGAGGGGAGACCCAGTACTTC.

The chain uses TRBV7-3 and TRBJ1-2, with 9 positions matching TRBD1. Germline CDR1 SGHTA, CDR2 FQGTGA. The CDR3 has 15 residues. The junction had 11 bases not matched to a gene; V was cut back by 5 bases and J by 7 bases. CDR3: CASSLQGQGVGGYTF. Here the CDR3 DNA reads TGTGCCAGCAGCCTCCAGGGACAGGGCGTGGGTGGCTACACCTTC.

The chain recombines TRBV19 with TRBJ2-6; D remains unclear. The CDR3 totals 13 residues. The germline CDR1 and CDR2 sequences are LNHDA and SQIVND (reference sequence). With 7 bases removed from V and 2 bases from J, the gap between germline ends came to 6 bases. The CDR3 region is CASTYTGANVLTF. For the CDR3, the DNA is TGTGCCAGTACCTACACTGGGGCCAACGTCCTGACTTTC.

The gene calls are TRBV5-4 and TRBJ2-7; 9 bases line up with TRBD2. Germline values: CDR1 SGHNT, CDR2 YYREEE (reference sequence). The CDR3 runs 17 residues. V was pared by 0 bases and J by 5 bases, with 12 bases of the junction left unmatched. CDR3 residues: CASSLGGGAGGSHEQYF. Written as DNA, the CDR3 is TGTGCCAGCAGCTTGGGGGGGGGAGCGGGAGGCTCTCACGAGCAGTACTTC.

V usage is TRBV6-6 and J usage is TRBJ1-5, with D uncertain. V was cut by 8 bases and J by 0 bases, with 14 bases left in between. The CDR3 has 15 residues. Germline CDR1 and CDR2: MNHNY and SVGAGI (reference sequence). CDR3 in DNA: TGTGCCAGCCGGGCAGAGAGCGTTAGCAATCAGCCCCAGCATTTT. It encodes CASRAESVSNQPQHF.

The chain carries TRBV11-2 and TRBJ1-5; D remains unclear. Germline V gives CDR1 SGHAT, CDR2 FQNNGV. The V and J ends lost 0 bases and 4 bases respectively, with 10 bases between them. This CDR3 has 15 residues. This chain's CDR3 is CASSLDPNPNQPQHF. The DNA for the CDR3 is TGTGCCAGCAGCTTAGATCCCAACCCAAATCAGCCCCAGCATTTT.

This chain joins TRBV27 and TRBJ2-2; the match to TRBD1 covers 7 bases. From germline, CDR1 is MNHEY and CDR2 SMNVEV (reference sequence). The CDR3 is 16 residues long. With 3 bases clipped from V and 3 bases from J, the junction kept 7 bases outside the gene matches. CDR3 bases: TGTGCCAGCAGTTTGAGGAGGACAGGAGACACCGGGGAGCTGTTTTTT. It yields the protein CASSLRRTGDTGELFF.

V usage is TRBV28 and J usage is TRBJ2-3; D assignment may be TRBD1 or TRBD2 (5 bases each). The CDR3 sequence is 15 residues long. Germline-derived CDR1 and CDR2 are MDHEN and SYDVKM. Trimming pared 7 bases from V and 5 bases from J, leaving 19 bases between. In DNA form, the CDR3 reads TGTGCCAGCATCGAGGGGTCCAGGGCTATAGATACGCAGTATTTT. This encodes CASIEGSRAIDTQYF.

This chain joins TRBV2 and TRBJ1-3; perhaps TRBD1 as D (5 bases). Germline lookup yields CDR1 SNHLY and CDR2 FYNNEI. V shed 7 bases and J shed 0 bases, with 10 bases lying between them. The CDR3 extends over 14 amino acids. CDR3 amino acids: CASTGGNSGNTIYF. As DNA, the CDR3 is TGTGCCAGCACCGGGGGGAACTCTGGAAACACCATATATTTT.

The chain combines TRBV30 with TRBJ1-5; D is undetermined. Germline CDR1 is GTSNPN and CDR2 is SVGIG (reference sequence). The CDR3 loop spans 14 amino acids. Trimming cost V 0 bases and J 1 base, with 7 bases left between them. In DNA form, the CDR3 reads TGTGCCTGGAGTGTAACGCACAGCAATCAGCCCCAGCATTTT. Encoded protein: CAWSVTHSNQPQHF.

The rearrangement uses TRBV2 and TRBJ1-5; TRBD1 matches 8 bases. The V segment lost 6 bases and the J segment 7 bases; nucleotides outside the gene matches: 8. Germline CDR1 and CDR2: SNHLY and FYNNEI. CDR3 size: 14 residues. In DNA form, the CDR3 reads TGTGCCAGCAGGATAGGACAGGGTGGCCAGCCCCAGCATTTT. Translating it yields CASRIGQGGQPQHF. The full variable domain, its missing parts supplied by reference TRBV2 and TRBJ1-5, is EPEVTQTPSHQVTQMGQEVILRCVPISNHLYFYWYRQILGQKVEFLVSFYNNEISEKSEIFDDQFSVERPDGSNFTLKIRSTKLEDSAMYFCASRIGQGGQPQHFGDGTRLSIL.

The rearrangement uses TRBV19 and TRBJ2-2; a weak D match, TRBD1 (6 bases). The CDR3 sequence is 16 residues long. CDR1 LNHDA and CDR2 SQIVND come from the germline V gene (reference sequence). Trimming shortened V by 9 bases and J by 5 bases, and 22 bases separated the two germline ends. CDR3 DNA sequence: TGTGCCAGCCTACCCTGGGACACTCAAGGGACCGGGGAGCTGTTTTTT. Translated: CASLPWDTQGTGELFF.

The V call is TRBV5-1, the J call TRBJ1-6; D perhaps matches TRBD1 (5 bases). This CDR3 has 14 amino acids. The germline CDR1 and CDR2 sequences are SGHRS and YFSETQ. V shed 1 base and J shed 8 bases, with 10 bases lying between them. CDR3 sequence (DNA): TGCGCCAGCAGCTTGTGGGGCACGGATTCACCCCTCCACTTT. Protein sequence: CASSLWGTDSPLHF. The full variable domain, with the rest looked up from reference TRBV5-1 and TRBJ1-6, is KAGVTQTPRYLIKTRGQQVTLSCSPISGHRSVSWYQQTPGQGLQFLFEYFSETQRNKGNFPGRFSGRQFSNSRSEMNVSTLELGDSALYLCASSLWGTDSPLHFGNGTRLTVT.

This clone has only a few counts. The rearrangement joins TRBV2 to TRBJ1-6, with a weak D call TRBD1 (5 bases). The CDR3 sequence is 13 residues long. Germline CDR1 SNHLY, CDR2 FYNNEI. V was clipped by 5 bases and J by 10 bases, with 12 bases between them. CDR3 sequence (DNA): TGTGCCAGCAGTTACGGACAACGATCACCCCTCCACTTT. Encoded protein: CASSYGQRSPLHF. The variable domain in full, with the rest retrieved from reference TRBV2 and TRBJ1-6, is EPEVTQTPSHQVTQMGQEVILRCVPISNHLYFYWYRQILGQKVEFLVSFYNNEISEKSEIFDDQFSVERPDGSNFTLKIRSTKLEDSAMYFCASSYGQRSPLHFGNGTRLTVT.

This chain links TRBV18 with TRBJ2-7, with unresolved D. V was trimmed by 3 bases and J by 0 bases, leaving 9 bases between them. The CDR3 length is 14 residues. Germline V lookup: CDR1 KGHSH, CDR2 LQKENI. CDR3 bases: TGTGCCAGCTCACCCCGGGCTGGCTCCTACGAGCAGTACTTC. It is translated as CASSPRAGSYEQYF.

J is TRBJ2-7 and V is TRBV27; D assignment may be TRBD1 or TRBD2 (5 bases each). V lost 4 bases and J 3 bases, leaving 19 bases between the germline ends. This CDR3 region has 16 residues. The germline gives CDR1 MNHEY, CDR2 SMNVEV (reference sequence). The CDR3 region is CASSCPGTFRIYEQYF. The CDR3 DNA reads TGTGCCAGCAGTTGCCCGGGGACCTTTAGAATCTACGAGCAGTACTTC.